This paragraph covers one T cell receptor beta chain sequence. The data are from a study of OX40 agonist ivuxolimab in advanced cancers. Study context: Every 2 weeks, patients received ivuxolimab intravenously, dosed at 0.01 to 10 mg/kg.

Per the germline V gene, CDR1 is SGHNT and CDR2 is YENEEA. The CDR3 spans 14 residues. V lost 3 bases and J lost 1, with 9 bases in between. Clones were read by immunoSEQ multiplex PCR, and TCRdb kept only the in-frame ones, dropping some. The table includes more than 55,000 clones, roughly 89% detected once. This sample comprised CD4+ or CD8+ T cells sorted from blood, obtained in a trial of the OX40 agonist ivuxolimab. This clonotype was sampled from an adult with an advanced solid tumor such as melanoma, head and neck, liver or kidney cancer. The chain recombines TRBV11-3 with TRBJ2-5; tentatively, D is TRBD2 (6 bases). The CDR3 nucleotides are TGTGCCAGCAGCTTTAGTAGCGGCCAAGAGACCCAGTACTTC. Translating gives CASSFSSGQETQYF. Full variable domain (outside the CDR3, taken from reference TRBV11-3 and TRBJ2-5): EAGVVQSPRYKIIEKKQPVAFWCNPISGHNTLYWYLQNLGQGPELLIRYENEEAVDDSQLPKDRFSAERLKGVDSTLKIQPAELGDSAVYLCASSFSSGQETQYFGPGTRLLVL.